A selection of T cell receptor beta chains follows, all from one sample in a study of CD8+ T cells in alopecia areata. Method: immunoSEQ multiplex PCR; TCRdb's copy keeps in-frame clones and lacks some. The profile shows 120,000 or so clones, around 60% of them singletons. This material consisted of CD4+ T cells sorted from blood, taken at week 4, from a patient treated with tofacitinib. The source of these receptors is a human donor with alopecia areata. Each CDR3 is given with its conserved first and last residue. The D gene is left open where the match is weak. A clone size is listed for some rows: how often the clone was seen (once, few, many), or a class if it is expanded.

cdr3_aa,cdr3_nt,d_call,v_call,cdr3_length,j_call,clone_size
CAWSANLGYEQYF,TGTGCCTGGAGCGCTAATTTGGGCTACGAGCAGTACTTC,NA,TRBV30,13,TRBJ2-7,few
CASSPTGQGLGVQYF,TGTGCCAGCAGCCCAACCGGACAGGGTCTAGGGGTGCAGTACTTC,TRBD1,TRBV11-2,15,TRBJ2-7,NA
CATSRGGTTEQFF,TGTGCCACCAGCAGAGGGGGGACCACAGAGCAGTTCTTC,NA,TRBV15,13,TRBJ2-1,few
CATSRDRGIEAFF,TGTGCCACCAGCAGAGACAGGGGCATTGAAGCTTTCTTT,NA,TRBV15,13,TRBJ1-1,few
CSVEGQYNEQFF,TGCAGCGTTGAAGGGCAGTACAATGAGCAGTTCTTC,NA,TRBV29-1,12,TRBJ2-1,NA
CASSSAFEEKLFF,TGTGCCAGCAGTTCCGCGTTCGAGGAAAAACTGTTTTTT,NA,TRBV27,13,TRBJ1-4,few
CASSRDRDSYEQYF,TGCGCCAGCAGCCGGGACAGGGACTCCTACGAGCAGTACTTC,TRBD1,TRBV4-3,14,TRBJ2-7,NA
CASGTSTDTQYF,TGTGCCAGCGGAACTAGCACAGATACGCAGTATTTT,NA,TRBV7-2,12,TRBJ2-3,NA
CSVYRVNTEAFF,TGCAGCGTATACAGGGTGAACACTGAAGCTTTCTTT,NA,TRBV29-1,12,TRBJ1-1,few
CASSYGRSSYNEQFF,TGTGCCAGCAGTTACGGTCGCAGCTCCTACAATGAGCAGTTCTTC,NA,TRBV10-3,15,TRBJ2-1,NA
CAWSRKETQYF,TGTGCCTGGAGCCGGAAAGAGACCCAGTACTTC,NA,TRBV30,11,TRBJ2-5,once
CASSEIVFGLTEAQHF,TGTGCCAGCAGTGAAATTGTGTTCGGACTCACTGAGGCCCAGCATTTT,NA,TRBV2,16,TRBJ1-5,few
CSVEDRGNTGELFF,TGCAGCGTTGAAGATCGCGGGAACACCGGGGAGCTGTTTTTT,NA,TRBV29-1,14,TRBJ2-2,NA
CASSTLQMNTEAFF,TGTGCCAGCAGCACCCTACAGATGAACACTGAAGCTTTCTTT,NA,TRBV5-6,14,TRBJ1-1,NA
CASSPPGVASTDTQYF,TGTGCCAGCAGCCCACCAGGGGTGGCTAGCACAGATACGCAGTATTTT,NA,TRBV5-4,16,TRBJ2-3,NA
CASSHESTGELFF,TGTGCCAGCAGTCACGAGAGTACCGGGGAGCTGTTTTTT,NA,TRBV28,13,TRBJ2-2,NA
CASSLVFRREETQYF,TGTGCCAGCAGCTTAGTTTTCCGAAGGGAAGAGACCCAGTACTTC,NA,TRBV7-2,15,TRBJ2-5,NA
CASSLVASGNYEQYF,TGCGCCAGCAGCTTGGTGGCTAGCGGAAACTACGAGCAGTACTTC,TRBD2,TRBV5-1,15,TRBJ2-7,NA
CASSLGASGQETQYF,TGTGCCAGCAGCTTAGGGGCTAGCGGTCAAGAGACCCAGTACTTC,TRBD2,TRBV7-9,15,TRBJ2-5,NA
CAWSVKDTHRETQYF,TGTGCCTGGAGTGTAAAAGACACCCATCGAGAGACCCAGTACTTC,NA,TRBV30,15,TRBJ2-5,NA
CASHSSRTQYF,TGTGCCAGCCACAGCAGCCGGACCCAGTACTTC,NA,TRBV6-5,11,TRBJ2-5,NA
CASSLAGISYEQYF,TGTGCCAGCAGCTTAGCGGGCATATCCTACGAGCAGTACTTC,NA,TRBV13,14,TRBJ2-7,NA
CASSSPQQPQETQYF,TGTGCCAGCAGTTCCCCCCAACAGCCCCAAGAGACCCAGTACTTC,NA,TRBV6-5,15,TRBJ2-5,NA
CSVVTGQETQYF,TGCAGCGTTGTTACAGGCCAAGAGACCCAGTACTTC,NA,TRBV29-1,12,TRBJ2-5,NA
CAWSSHRVNYGYTF,TGTGCCTGGAGTAGCCACAGGGTAAACTATGGCTACACCTTC,NA,TRBV30,14,TRBJ1-2,NA
CASSRIDRGSETQYF,TGTGCCAGCAGCCGGATAGACAGGGGTTCAGAGACCCAGTACTTC,TRBD1,TRBV14,15,TRBJ2-5,NA
CASAQGRYEQYF,TGTGCCAGCGCGCAGGGACGATACGAGCAGTACTTC,NA,TRBV6-6,12,TRBJ2-7,few
CASSPGEARYEQYF,TGTGCCAGCAGCCCAGGGGAAGCCCGCTACGAGCAGTACTTC,NA,TRBV7-9,14,TRBJ2-7,once
CASSVAGGSTDTQYF,TGCGCCAGCAGCGTAGCGGGGGGGAGCACAGATACGCAGTATTTT,TRBD2,TRBV5-1,15,TRBJ2-3,NA
CAPSPLHF,TGCGCGCCTTCACCCCTCCACTTT,NA,TRBV23-1,8,TRBJ1-6,NA
CASRSDRTLYGYTF,TGTGCCAGCAGGAGTGACAGGACCCTCTATGGCTACACCTTC,NA,TRBV2,14,TRBJ1-2,NA
CASSFWRSNEQFF,TGTGCCAGCAGCTTTTGGCGGTCCAATGAGCAGTTCTTC,NA,TRBV11-1,13,TRBJ2-1,NA
CSVGDSGYTF,TGCAGCGTTGGGGACAGTGGCTACACCTTC,TRBD1,TRBV29-1,10,TRBJ1-2,few
CASNPGHTLLSYEQYF,TGTGCCAGTAATCCCGGACACACACTATTATCCTACGAGCAGTACTTC,NA,TRBV19,16,TRBJ2-7,few
CASRQGGRQPQHF,TGTGCCAGCAGGCAGGGGGGTAGGCAGCCCCAGCATTTT,TRBD1,TRBV27,13,TRBJ1-5,NA
CASSATGASLEQYF,TGTGCCAGCAGCGCTACAGGGGCCTCTCTCGAGCAGTACTTC,TRBD1,TRBV7-3,14,TRBJ2-7,NA
CASSLAVKPQETQYF,TGCGCCAGCAGCTTGGCTGTAAAGCCCCAAGAGACCCAGTACTTC,NA,TRBV5-1,15,TRBJ2-5,NA
CASKKGHNTGELFF,TGTGCCAGCAAGAAGGGACACAACACCGGGGAGCTGTTTTTT,NA,TRBV6-4,14,TRBJ2-2,NA
CSVPTEMNTEAFF,TGCAGCGTCCCGACAGAGATGAACACTGAAGCTTTCTTT,NA,TRBV29-1,13,TRBJ1-1,few
CASSPSLAEETQYF,TGTGCCAGCAGCCCTAGCTTGGCGGAAGAGACCCAGTACTTC,NA,TRBV6-6,14,TRBJ2-5,NA
CASSLETSSGNTIYF,TGCGCCAGCAGCTTGGAGACTTCCTCTGGAAACACCATATATTTT,NA,TRBV5-1,15,TRBJ1-3,NA
CSAPFQNTIYF,TGCAGTGCTCCATTTCAGAACACCATATATTTT,NA,TRBV20-1,11,TRBJ1-3,NA
CSVEGVGINTEAFF,TGCAGCGTTGAAGGGGTGGGGATCAACACTGAAGCTTTCTTT,NA,TRBV29-1,14,TRBJ1-1,NA